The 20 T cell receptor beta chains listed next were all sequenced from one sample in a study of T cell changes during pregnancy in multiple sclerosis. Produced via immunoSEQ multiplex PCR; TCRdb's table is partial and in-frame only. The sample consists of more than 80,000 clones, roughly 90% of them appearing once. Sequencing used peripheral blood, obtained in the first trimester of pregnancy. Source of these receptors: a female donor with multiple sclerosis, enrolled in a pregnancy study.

CDR3 region: CASSPTGTSSYNEQFF. The CDR3 coding sequence is TGTGCCAGCAGCCCCACCGGGACTAGCTCCTACAATGAGCAGTTCTTC. The J gene is TRBJ2-1, the V gene TRBV7-6, with 8 bases identical to TRBD2. V trimming: 5 bases; J trimming: 0 bases; junction bases outside the gene matches: 6. CDR1 is SGHVS, CDR2 FNYEAQ, per germline. The CDR3 is 16 residues long.

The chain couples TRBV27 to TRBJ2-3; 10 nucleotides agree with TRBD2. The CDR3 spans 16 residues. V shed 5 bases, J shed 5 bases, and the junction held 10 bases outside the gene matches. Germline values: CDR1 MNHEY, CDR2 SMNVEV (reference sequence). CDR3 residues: CASSPTAGGWGDTQYF. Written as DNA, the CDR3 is TGTGCCAGCAGTCCAACAGCGGGAGGGTGGGGAGATACGCAGTATTTT.

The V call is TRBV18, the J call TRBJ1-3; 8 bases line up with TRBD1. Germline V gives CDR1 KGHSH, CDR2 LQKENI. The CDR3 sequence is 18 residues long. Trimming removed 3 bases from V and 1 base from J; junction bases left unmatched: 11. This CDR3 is CASSPKGDRTFSGNTIYF. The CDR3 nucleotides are TGTGCCAGCTCACCGAAGGGGGACAGGACCTTTTCTGGAAACACCATATATTTT.

The CDR3 bases are TGCGCCAGCAGCCCGATCTTGGTGGGGGCGGGAGGGCACAATGAGCAGTTCTTC. This encodes CASSPILVGAGGHNEQFF. The chain couples TRBV5-1 to TRBJ2-1, with 9 bases identical to TRBD2. Germline CDR1 is SGHRS and CDR2 is YFSETQ. CDR3 length equals 18 residues. V lost 4 bases, J lost 5 bases, and 16 bases stayed unmatched.

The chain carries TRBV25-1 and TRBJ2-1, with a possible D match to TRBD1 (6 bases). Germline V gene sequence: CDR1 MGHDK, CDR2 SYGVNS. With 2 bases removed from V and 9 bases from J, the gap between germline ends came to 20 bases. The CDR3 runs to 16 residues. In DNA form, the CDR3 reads TGTGCCAGCAGTGAACCCGGGGCAGGGGCTCGAGGTGAGCAGTTCTTC. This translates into CASSEPGAGARGEQFF. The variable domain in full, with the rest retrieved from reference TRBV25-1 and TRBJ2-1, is EADIYQTPRYLVIGTGKKITLECSQTMGHDKMYWYQQDPGMELHLIHYSYGVNSTEKGDLSSESTVSRIRTEHFPLTLESARPSHTSQYLCASSEPGAGARGEQFFGPGTRLTVL.

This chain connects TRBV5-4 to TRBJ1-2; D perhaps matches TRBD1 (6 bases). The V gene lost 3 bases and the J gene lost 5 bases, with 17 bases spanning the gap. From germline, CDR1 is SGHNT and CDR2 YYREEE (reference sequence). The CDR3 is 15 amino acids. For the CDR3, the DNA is TGTGCCAGCAGCTACTACCGGACAGAGAAATATGGCTACACCTTC. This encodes CASSYYRTEKYGYTF.

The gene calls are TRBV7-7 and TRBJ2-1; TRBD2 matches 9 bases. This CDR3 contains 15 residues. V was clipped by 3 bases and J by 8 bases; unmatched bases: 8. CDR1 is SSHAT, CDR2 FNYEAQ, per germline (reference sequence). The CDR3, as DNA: TGTGCCAGCAGCTTTAGCGGGAGTTCGGGGGATGAGCAGTTCTTC. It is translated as CASSFSGSSGDEQFF.

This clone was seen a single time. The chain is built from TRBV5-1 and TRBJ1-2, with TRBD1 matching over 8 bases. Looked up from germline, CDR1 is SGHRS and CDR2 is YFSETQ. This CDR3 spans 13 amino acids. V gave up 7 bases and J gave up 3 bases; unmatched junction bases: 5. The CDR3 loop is CASPGTGYYGYTF. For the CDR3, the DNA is TGCGCCAGCCCTGGGACAGGTTACTATGGCTACACCTTC.

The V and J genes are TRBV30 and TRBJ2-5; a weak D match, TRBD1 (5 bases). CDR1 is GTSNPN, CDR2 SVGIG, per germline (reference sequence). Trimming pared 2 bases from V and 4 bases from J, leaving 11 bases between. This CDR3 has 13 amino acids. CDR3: CAWSRQGVETQYF. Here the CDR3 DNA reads TGTGCCTGGAGTAGGCAGGGTGTAGAGACCCAGTACTTC.

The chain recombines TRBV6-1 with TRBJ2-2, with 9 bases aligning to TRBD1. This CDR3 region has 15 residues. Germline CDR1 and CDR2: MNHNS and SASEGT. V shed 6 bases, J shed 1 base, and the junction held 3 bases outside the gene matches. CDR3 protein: CASSPGQGNTGELFF. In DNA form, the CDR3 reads TGTGCCAGCAGCCCGGGACAGGGGAACACCGGGGAGCTGTTTTTT.

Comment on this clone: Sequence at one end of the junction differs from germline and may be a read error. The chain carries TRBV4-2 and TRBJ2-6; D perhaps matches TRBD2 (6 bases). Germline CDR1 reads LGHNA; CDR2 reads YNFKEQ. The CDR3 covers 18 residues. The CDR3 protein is CASSQEGGLSSGANVLAF. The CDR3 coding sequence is TGTGCCAGCAGCCAAGAGGGAGGCTTAAGCTCTGGGGCCAACGTCCTGGCTTTC.

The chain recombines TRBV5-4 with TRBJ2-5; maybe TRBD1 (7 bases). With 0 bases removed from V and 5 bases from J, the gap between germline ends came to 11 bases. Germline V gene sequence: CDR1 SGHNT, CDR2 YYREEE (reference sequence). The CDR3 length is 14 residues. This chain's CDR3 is CASSLEGAGETQYF. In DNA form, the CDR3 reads TGTGCCAGCAGCTTGGAGGGGGCGGGGGAGACCCAGTACTTC. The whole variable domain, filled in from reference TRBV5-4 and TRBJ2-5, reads ETGVTQSPTHLIKTRGQQVTLRCSSQSGHNTVSWYQQALGQGPQFIFQYYREEENGRGNFPPRFSGLQFPNYSSELNVNALELDDSALYLCASSLEGAGETQYFGPGTRLLVL.

The chain's CDR3 is CASSPSGVPGNTIYF. The DNA for the CDR3 is TGTGCCAGCTCACCATCCGGGGTCCCTGGAAACACCATATATTTT. This sequence joins TRBV18 and TRBJ1-3; D remains ambiguous. Germline CDR1 and CDR2: KGHSH and LQKENI. This CDR3 has 15 residues. Trimming removed 2 bases at V and 2 bases at J, with 10 bases between.

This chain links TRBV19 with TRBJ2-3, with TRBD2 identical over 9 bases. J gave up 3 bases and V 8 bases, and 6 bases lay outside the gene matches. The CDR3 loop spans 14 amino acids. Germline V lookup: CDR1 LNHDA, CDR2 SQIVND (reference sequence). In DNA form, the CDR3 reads TGTGCCAGTTCGACTAGCGGAGCAACAGATACGCAGTATTTT. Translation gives CASSTSGATDTQYF.

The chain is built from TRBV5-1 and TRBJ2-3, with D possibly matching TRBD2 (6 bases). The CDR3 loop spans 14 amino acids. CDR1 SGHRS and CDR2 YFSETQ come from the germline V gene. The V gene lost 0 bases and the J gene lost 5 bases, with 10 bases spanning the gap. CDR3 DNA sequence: TGCGCCAGCAGCTTGGAACGGGAGCTAGATACGCAGTATTTT. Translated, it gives CASSLERELDTQYF.

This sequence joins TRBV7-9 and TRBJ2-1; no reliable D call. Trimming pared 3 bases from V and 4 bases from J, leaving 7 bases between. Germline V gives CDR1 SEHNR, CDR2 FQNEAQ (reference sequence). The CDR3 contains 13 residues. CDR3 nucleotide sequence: TGTGCCAGCAGCTTTCTACCTTACAATGAGCAGTTCTTC. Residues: CASSFLPYNEQFF.

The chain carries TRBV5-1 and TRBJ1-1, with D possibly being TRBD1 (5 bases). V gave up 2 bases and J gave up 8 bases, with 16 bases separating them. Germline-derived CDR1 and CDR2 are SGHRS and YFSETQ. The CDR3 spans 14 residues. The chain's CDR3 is CASSLRPRAGEAFF. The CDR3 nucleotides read TGCGCCAGCAGCTTACGGCCAAGGGCAGGGGAAGCTTTCTTT.

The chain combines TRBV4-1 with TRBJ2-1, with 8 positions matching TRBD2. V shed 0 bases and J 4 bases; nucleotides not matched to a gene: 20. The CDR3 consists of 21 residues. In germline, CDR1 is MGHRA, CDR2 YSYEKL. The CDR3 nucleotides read TGCGCCAGCAGCCAAGATCTTAGGGCCCCGGGAGGGCCGAAAAGGTACAATGAGCAGTTCTTC. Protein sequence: CASSQDLRAPGGPKRYNEQFF.

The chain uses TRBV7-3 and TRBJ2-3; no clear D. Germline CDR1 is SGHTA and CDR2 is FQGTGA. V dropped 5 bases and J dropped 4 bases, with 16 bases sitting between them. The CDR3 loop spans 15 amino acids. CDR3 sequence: CASSATPVRADTQYF. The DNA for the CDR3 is TGTGCCAGCAGCGCCACCCCCGTACGGGCAGATACGCAGTATTTT.

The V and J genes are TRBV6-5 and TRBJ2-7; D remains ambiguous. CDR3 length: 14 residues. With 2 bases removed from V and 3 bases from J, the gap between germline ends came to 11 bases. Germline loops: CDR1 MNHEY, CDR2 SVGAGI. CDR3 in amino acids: CASSYTARGYEQYF. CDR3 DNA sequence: TGTGCCAGCAGTTACACGGCTAGAGGCTACGAGCAGTACTTC.